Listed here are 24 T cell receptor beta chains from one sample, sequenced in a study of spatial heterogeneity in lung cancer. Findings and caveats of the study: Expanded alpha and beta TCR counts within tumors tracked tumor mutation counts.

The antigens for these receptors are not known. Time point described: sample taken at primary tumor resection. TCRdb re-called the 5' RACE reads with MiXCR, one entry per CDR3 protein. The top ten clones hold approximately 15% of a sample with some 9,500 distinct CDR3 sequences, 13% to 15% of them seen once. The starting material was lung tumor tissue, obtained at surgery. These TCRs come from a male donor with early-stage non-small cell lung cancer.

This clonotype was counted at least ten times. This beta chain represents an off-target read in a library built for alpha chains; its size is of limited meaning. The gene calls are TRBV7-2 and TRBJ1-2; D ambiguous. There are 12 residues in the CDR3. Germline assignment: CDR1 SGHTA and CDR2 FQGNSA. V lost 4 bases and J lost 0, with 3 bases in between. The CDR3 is CASSSPNYGYTF. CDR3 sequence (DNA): TGTGCCAGCAGCTCTCCTAACTATGGCTACACCTTC. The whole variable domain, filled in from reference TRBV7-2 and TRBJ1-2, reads GAGVSQSPSNKVTEKGKDVELRCDPISGHTALYWYRQSLGQGLEFLIYFQGNSAPDKSGLPSDRFSAERTGGSVSTLTIQRTQQEDSAVYLCASSSPNYGYTFGSGTRLTVV.

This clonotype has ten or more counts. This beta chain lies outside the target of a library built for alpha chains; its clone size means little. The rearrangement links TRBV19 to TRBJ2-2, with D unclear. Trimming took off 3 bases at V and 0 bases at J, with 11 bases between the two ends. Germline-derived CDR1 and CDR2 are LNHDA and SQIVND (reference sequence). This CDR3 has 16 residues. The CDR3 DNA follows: TGTGCCAGTAGTATTTGGAGTAATTCGAACACCGGGGAGCTGTTTTTT. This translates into CASSIWSNSNTGELFF.

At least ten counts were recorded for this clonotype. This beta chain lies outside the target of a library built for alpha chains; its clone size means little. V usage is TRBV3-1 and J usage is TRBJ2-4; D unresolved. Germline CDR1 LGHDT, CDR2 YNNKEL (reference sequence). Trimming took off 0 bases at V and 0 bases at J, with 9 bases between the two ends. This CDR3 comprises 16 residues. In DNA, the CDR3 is TGTGCCAGCAGCCAAGAGGCCCTCCAAGCCAAAAACATTCAGTACTTC. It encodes CASSQEALQAKNIQYF.

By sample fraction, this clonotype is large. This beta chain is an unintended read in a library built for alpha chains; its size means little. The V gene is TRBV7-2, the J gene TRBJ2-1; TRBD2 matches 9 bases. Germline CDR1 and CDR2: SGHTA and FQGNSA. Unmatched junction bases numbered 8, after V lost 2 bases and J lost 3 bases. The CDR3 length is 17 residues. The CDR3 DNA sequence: TGTGCCAGCAGCTTATTGTTCTGGACTAGCGTCTACAATGAGCAGTTCTTC. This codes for CASSLLFWTSVYNEQFF.

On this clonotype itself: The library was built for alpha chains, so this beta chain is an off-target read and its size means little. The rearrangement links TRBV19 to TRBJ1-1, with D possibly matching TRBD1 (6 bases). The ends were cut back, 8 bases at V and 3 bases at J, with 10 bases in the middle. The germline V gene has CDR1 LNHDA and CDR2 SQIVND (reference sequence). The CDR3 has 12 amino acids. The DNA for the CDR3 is TGTGCCAGTTCCACAGGGTACACTGAAGCTTTCTTT. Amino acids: CASSTGYTEAFF.

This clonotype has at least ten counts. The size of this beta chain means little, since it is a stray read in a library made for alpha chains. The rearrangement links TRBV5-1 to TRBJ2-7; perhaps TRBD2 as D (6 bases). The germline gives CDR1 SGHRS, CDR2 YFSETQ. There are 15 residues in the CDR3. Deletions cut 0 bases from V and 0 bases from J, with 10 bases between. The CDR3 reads CASSLGGTLSYEQYF. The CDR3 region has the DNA TGCGCCAGCAGCTTGGGCGGGACGCTCTCCTACGAGCAGTACTTC.

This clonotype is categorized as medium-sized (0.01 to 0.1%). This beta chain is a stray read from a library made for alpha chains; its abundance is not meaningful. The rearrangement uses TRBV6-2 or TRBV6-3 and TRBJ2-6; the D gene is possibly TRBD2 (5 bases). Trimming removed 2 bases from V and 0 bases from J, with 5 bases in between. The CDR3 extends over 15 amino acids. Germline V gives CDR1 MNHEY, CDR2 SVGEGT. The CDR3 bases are TGTGCCAGCAGTTACGGGAGCTCTGGGGCCAACGTCCTGACTTTC. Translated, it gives CASSYGSSGANVLTF.

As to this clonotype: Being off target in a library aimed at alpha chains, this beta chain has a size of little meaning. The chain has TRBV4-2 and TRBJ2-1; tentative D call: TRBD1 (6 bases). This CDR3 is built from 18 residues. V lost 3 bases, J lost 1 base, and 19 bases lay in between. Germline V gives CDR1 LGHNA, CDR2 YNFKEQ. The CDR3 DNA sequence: TGTGCCAGCAGCCAGACACTCCGGCCCGACAGGTCCTACAATGAGCAGTTCTTC. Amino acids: CASSQTLRPDRSYNEQFF.

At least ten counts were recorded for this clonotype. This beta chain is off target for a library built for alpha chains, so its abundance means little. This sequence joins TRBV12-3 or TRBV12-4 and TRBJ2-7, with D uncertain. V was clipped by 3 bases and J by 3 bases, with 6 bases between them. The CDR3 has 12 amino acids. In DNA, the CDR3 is TGTGCCAGCAGTTTTTCGGGCTACGAGCAGTACTTC. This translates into CASSFSGYEQYF.

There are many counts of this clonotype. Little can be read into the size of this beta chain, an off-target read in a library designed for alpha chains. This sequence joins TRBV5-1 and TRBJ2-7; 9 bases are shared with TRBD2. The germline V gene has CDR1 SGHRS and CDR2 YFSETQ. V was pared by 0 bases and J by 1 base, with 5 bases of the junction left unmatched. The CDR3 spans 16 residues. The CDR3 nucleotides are TGCGCCAGCAGCTTGGGAGTAGCGGGAGTGTCCTACGAGCAGTACTTC. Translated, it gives CASSLGVAGVSYEQYF.

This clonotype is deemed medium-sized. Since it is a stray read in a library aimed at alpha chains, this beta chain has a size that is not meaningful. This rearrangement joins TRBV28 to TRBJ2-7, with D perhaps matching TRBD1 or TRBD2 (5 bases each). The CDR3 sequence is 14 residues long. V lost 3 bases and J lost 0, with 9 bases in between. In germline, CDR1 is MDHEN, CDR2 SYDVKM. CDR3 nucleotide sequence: TGTGCCAGCAGTTTGAGGGGAGTCTCCTACGAGCAGTACTTC. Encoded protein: CASSLRGVSYEQYF.

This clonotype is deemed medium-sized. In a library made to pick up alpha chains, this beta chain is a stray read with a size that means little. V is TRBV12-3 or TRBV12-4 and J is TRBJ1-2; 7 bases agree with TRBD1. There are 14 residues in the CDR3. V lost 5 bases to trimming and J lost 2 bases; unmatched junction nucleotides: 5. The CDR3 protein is CASSPPGQNYGYTF. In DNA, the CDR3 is TGTGCCAGCAGTCCGCCGGGACAGAACTATGGCTACACCTTC.

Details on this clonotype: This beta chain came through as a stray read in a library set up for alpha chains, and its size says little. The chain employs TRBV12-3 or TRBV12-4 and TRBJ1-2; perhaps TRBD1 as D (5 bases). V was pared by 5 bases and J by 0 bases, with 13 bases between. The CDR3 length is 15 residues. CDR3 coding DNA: TGTGCCAGCAGTCCGCTGGGGGGACCTAACTATGGCTACACCTTC. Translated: CASSPLGGPNYGYTF.

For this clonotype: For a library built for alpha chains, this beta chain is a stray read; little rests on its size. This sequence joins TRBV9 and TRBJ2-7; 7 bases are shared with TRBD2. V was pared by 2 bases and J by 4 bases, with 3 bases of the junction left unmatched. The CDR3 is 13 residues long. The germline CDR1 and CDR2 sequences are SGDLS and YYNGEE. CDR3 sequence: CASSVDGRYEQYF. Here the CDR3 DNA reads TGTGCCAGCAGCGTTGACGGGAGGTACGAGCAGTACTTC.

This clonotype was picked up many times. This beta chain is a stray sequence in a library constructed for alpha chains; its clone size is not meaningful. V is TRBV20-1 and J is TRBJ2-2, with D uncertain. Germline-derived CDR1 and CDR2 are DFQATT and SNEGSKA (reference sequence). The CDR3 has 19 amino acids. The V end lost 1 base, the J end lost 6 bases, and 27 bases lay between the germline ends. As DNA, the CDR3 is TGCAGTGCTAGAGGCCCCCGCGGCTCCCGGCCCTCGGGTCCCGGGGAGCTGTTTTTT. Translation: CSARGPRGSRPSGPGELFF.

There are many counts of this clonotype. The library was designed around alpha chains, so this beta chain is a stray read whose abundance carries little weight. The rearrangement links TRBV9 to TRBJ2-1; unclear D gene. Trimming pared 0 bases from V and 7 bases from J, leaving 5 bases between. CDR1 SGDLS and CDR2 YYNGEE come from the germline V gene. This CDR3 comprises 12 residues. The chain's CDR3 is CASSVAGNEQFF. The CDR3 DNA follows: TGTGCCAGCAGCGTAGCCGGTAATGAGCAGTTCTTC.

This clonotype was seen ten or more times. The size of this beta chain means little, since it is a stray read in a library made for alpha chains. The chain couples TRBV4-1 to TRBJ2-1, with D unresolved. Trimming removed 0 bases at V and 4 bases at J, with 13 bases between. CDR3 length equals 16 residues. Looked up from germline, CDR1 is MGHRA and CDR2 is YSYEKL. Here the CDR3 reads CASSQDARQLYNEQFF. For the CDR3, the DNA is TGCGCCAGCAGCCAAGATGCGCGTCAGCTTTACAATGAGCAGTTCTTC.

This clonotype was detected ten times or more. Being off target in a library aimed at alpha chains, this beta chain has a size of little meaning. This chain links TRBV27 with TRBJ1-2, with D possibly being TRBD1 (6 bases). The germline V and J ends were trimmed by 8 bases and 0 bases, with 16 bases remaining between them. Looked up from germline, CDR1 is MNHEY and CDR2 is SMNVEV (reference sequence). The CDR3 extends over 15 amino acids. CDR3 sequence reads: CASRRLDSSNYGYTF. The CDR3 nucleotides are TGTGCCAGCCGCCGTCTGGACAGTTCTAACTATGGCTACACCTTC.

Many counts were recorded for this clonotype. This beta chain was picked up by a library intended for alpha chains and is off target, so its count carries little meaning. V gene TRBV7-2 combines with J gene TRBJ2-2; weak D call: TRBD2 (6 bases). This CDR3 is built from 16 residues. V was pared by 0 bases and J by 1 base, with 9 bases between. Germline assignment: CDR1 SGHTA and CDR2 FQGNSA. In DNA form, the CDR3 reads TGTGCCAGCAGCTTAGCGGGCGGGAAGAACACCGGGGAGCTGTTTTTT. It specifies CASSLAGGKNTGELFF.

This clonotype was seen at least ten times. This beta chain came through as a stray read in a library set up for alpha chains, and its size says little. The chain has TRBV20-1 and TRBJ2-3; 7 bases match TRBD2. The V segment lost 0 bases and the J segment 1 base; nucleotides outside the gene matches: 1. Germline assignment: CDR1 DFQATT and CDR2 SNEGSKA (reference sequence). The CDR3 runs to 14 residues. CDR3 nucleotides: TGCAGTGCTAGAGATGGGGGGGGCACAGATACGCAGTATTTT. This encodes CSARDGGGTDTQYF.

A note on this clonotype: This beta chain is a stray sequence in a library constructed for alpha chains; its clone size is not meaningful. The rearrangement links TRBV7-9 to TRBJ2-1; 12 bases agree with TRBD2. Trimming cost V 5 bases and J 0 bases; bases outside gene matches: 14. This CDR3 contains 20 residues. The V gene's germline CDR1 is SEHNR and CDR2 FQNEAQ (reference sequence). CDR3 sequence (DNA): TGTGCCAGCAGCCGCGTCGGGGGGCTAGCGGGAGGGAGCTCCTACAATGAGCAGTTCTTC. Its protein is CASSRVGGLAGGSSYNEQFF.

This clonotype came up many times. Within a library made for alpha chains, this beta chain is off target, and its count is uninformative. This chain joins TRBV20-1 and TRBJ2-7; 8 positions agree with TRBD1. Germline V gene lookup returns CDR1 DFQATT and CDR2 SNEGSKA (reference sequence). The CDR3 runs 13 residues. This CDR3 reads CSLPGQAPYEQYF. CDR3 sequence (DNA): TGCAGCCTACCGGGACAGGCACCCTACGAGCAGTACTTC.

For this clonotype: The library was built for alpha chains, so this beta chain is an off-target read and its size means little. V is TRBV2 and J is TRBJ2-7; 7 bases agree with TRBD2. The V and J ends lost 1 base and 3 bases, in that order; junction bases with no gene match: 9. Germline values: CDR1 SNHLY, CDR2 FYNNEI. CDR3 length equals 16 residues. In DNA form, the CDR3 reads TGTGCCAGCAGTGAAGTGCTCCCTGGCGGGAGCTACGAGCAGTACTTC. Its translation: CASSEVLPGGSYEQYF.

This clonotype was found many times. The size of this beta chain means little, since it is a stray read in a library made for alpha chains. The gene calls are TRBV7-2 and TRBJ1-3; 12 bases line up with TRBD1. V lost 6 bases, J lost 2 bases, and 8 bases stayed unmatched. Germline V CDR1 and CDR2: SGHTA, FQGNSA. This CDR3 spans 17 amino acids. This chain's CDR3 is CASRAGTGGIAGNTIYF. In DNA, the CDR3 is TGTGCCAGCAGGGCCGGGACAGGGGGCATAGCTGGAAACACCATATATTTT.